This passage covers 22 T cell receptor beta chains from one sample sequenced in a study of blood T cell repertoires in COVID-19. The repertoire was sequenced with immunoSEQ multiplex PCR; TCRdb's copy has only in-frame clones and lacks some. The sample consists of over 25,000 clones, roughly 90% of them appearing once. Sequences were obtained from peripheral blood. These receptors were obtained from a human donor in a cohort sampled during active COVID-19.

The V and J genes are TRBV28 and TRBJ2-1, with 15 bases matching TRBD2. The CDR3 runs to 16 residues. CDR1 is MDHEN, CDR2 SYDVKM, per germline. Trimming removed 3 bases from V and 10 bases from J; junction bases left unmatched: 7. CDR3 protein: CASSLGLAGGPGEQFF. In nucleotides, the CDR3 is TGTGCCAGCAGTTTGGGACTAGCGGGGGGCCCGGGGGAGCAGTTCTTC.

This chain connects TRBV2 to TRBJ1-1, with D tentatively TRBD1 (5 bases). This CDR3 contains 15 residues. CDR1 and CDR2 (germline): SNHLY, FYNNEI. V lost 3 bases and J lost 5, with 16 bases in between. The CDR3 nucleotides read TGTGCCAGCAGTGAGTCAGCCCAGGGATGGACTGAAGCTTTCTTT. This codes for CASSESAQGWTEAFF.

This clone was recorded once. The rearrangement uses TRBV20-1 and TRBJ1-2; D is uncertain. CDR1 and CDR2 from the germline V gene are DFQATT and SNEGSKA (reference sequence). V was pared by 4 bases and J by 4 bases, with 7 bases between. CDR3 length: 11 amino acids. The CDR3 reads CSAIGVYGYTF. The CDR3 DNA sequence: TGCAGTGCTATTGGAGTCTATGGCTACACCTTC.

V and J are TRBV19 and TRBJ2-2, with 7 bases that match TRBD2. Looked up from germline, CDR1 is LNHDA and CDR2 is SQIVND (reference sequence). There are 14 residues in the CDR3. With 7 bases clipped from V and 6 bases from J, the junction kept 8 bases outside the gene matches. DNA for the CDR3: TGTGCCAGTATACCAGGTGGGGGGGCCGGGGAGCTGTTTTTT. Residues: CASIPGGGAGELFF. Full variable domain (missing parts from reference TRBV19 and TRBJ2-2): DGGITQSPKYLFRKEGQNVTLSCEQNLNHDAMYWYRQDPGQGLRLIYYSQIVNDFQKGDIAEGYSVSREKKESFPLTVTSAQKNPTAFYLCASIPGGGAGELFFGEGSRLTVL.

The chain uses TRBV5-1 and TRBJ2-3; the D is unclear. V lost 4 bases and J 3 bases, leaving 6 bases between the germline ends. Germline CDR1 reads SGHRS; CDR2 reads YFSETQ. The CDR3 loop spans 12 amino acids. The CDR3 sequence: CASSPGTDTQYF. The CDR3 coding sequence is TGCGCCAGCAGCCCCGGGACAGATACGCAGTATTTT.

The rearrangement joins TRBV5-3 to TRBJ1-1; D call uncertain. TRBV5-3 is assigned to the ORF class and has an uncertain function. This CDR3 comprises 11 residues. Trimming took off 3 bases at V and 7 bases at J, with 7 bases between the two ends. The CDR3 nucleotides are TGTGCCAGAAGCTGGGCAGTTGAAGCTTTCTTT. Amino acid sequence: CARSWAVEAFF.

The rearrangement links TRBV7-2 to TRBJ2-7, with D possibly being TRBD2 (6 bases). CDR3 size: 15 residues. V was shortened by 1 base and J by 2 bases, with 12 bases between the two germline ends. Germline CDR1 reads SGHTA; CDR2 reads FQGNSA. CDR3 protein: CASSLGPGRTYEQYF. Here the CDR3 DNA reads TGTGCCAGCAGCTTAGGTCCAGGGAGGACCTACGAGCAGTACTTC.

V and J are TRBV4-2 and TRBJ2-5, with 14 positions matching TRBD2. The V and J ends lost 4 bases and 4 bases, in that order; junction bases with no gene match: 8. Germline-derived CDR1 and CDR2 are LGHNA and YNFKEQ. The CDR3 has 17 residues. The chain's CDR3 is CASSPRTSGGKVETQYF. CDR3 coding DNA: TGTGCCAGCAGCCCCCGGACTAGCGGGGGGAAGGTAGAGACCCAGTACTTC.

The gene calls are TRBV5-1 and TRBJ2-5; 8 positions match TRBD2. This CDR3 comprises 14 residues. J was trimmed by 5 bases and V by 0 bases; bases with no gene match: 3. Germline V gives CDR1 SGHRS, CDR2 YFSETQ. The CDR3 coding sequence is TGCGCCAGCAGCTTGGTAGCGGGGTTGGAGACCCAGTACTTC. It encodes CASSLVAGLETQYF.

J is TRBJ1-3 and V is TRBV7-9, with D unclear. Germline loops: CDR1 SEHNR, CDR2 FQNEAQ (reference sequence). Trimming left V 8 bases short and J 2 bases short, with 19 bases between. This CDR3 comprises 16 residues. Written as DNA, the CDR3 is TGTGCCAGCTCGGGTCCGGGGAGTAGTCCTGGAAACACCATATATTTT. This translates into CASSGPGSSPGNTIYF. Drawing the rest from reference TRBV7-9 and TRBJ1-3, the complete variable domain is DTGVSQNPRHKITKRGQNVTFRCDPISEHNRLYWYRQTLGQGPEFLTYFQNEAQLEKSRLLSDRFSAERPKGSFSTLEIQRTEQGDSAMYLCASSGPGSSPGNTIYFGEGSWLTVV.

V and J are TRBV5-1 and TRBJ2-2, with unresolved D. Germline assignment: CDR1 SGHRS and CDR2 YFSETQ. V lost 2 bases to trimming and J lost 6 bases, with 8 bases between them. This CDR3 spans 13 amino acids. The CDR3 region is CASSFNLPGELFF. CDR3 bases: TGCGCCAGCAGCTTTAATCTCCCCGGGGAGCTGTTTTTT.

The chain carries TRBV19 and TRBJ1-1, with no clear D. CDR3 length equals 14 residues. Trimming pared 5 bases from V and 2 bases from J, leaving 12 bases between. CDR1 and CDR2 (germline): LNHDA, SQIVND (reference sequence). In DNA form, the CDR3 reads TGTGCCAGTAGTTCGACTGGCGAAAACACTGAAGCTTTCTTT. Translating it yields CASSSTGENTEAFF.

V gene TRBV30 combines with J gene TRBJ2-5, with TRBD2 identical over 9 bases. The CDR3 runs to 14 residues. J was trimmed by 5 bases and V by 2 bases; bases with no gene match: 6. In germline, CDR1 is GTSNPN, CDR2 SVGIG (reference sequence). In nucleotides, the CDR3 is TGTGCCTGGAGTACCGGACTAGCGCCGGAGACCCAGTACTTC. This codes for CAWSTGLAPETQYF.

This rearrangement joins TRBV19 to TRBJ1-2, with 9 bases identical to TRBD1. The germline gives CDR1 LNHDA, CDR2 SQIVND (reference sequence). Germline trimming cut 0 bases from V and 7 bases from J; bases unmatched to any gene: 12. The CDR3 sequence is 17 residues long. The CDR3 region is CASSIDLRQGGSIGYTF. CDR3 DNA sequence: TGTGCCAGTAGTATAGACCTTCGACAGGGGGGTTCGATTGGCTACACCTTC.

The chain is built from TRBV5-1 and TRBJ1-1, with D perhaps TRBD1 (6 bases). Germline loops: CDR1 SGHRS, CDR2 YFSETQ. This CDR3 comprises 13 residues. The V end was cut by 4 bases, the J end by 5 bases, with 12 bases between. CDR3 loop: CASSLDSKTEAFF. CDR3 nucleotides: TGCGCCAGCAGCCTGGACAGCAAGACTGAAGCTTTCTTT.

The chain is built from TRBV28 and TRBJ2-5; D gene ambiguous. V was cut by 6 bases and J by 7 bases, with 9 bases left in between. The CDR3 sequence is 11 residues long. Germline loops: CDR1 MDHEN, CDR2 SYDVKM. CDR3 DNA sequence: TGTGCCAGCAGCTTTCACGGGACCCAGTACTTC. Its protein is CASSFHGTQYF.

The V call is TRBV27, the J call TRBJ1-1; 9 nucleotides agree with TRBD1. The V gene's germline CDR1 is MNHEY and CDR2 SMNVEV (reference sequence). V was clipped by 3 bases and J by 4 bases; unmatched bases: 6. CDR3 length: 15 amino acids. CDR3 DNA sequence: TGTGCCAGCAGTTTTACAGGGGGCTTATTCACTGAAGCTTTCTTT. Residues: CASSFTGGLFTEAFF.

This clone was found a few times. The chain employs TRBV18 and TRBJ2-5, with TRBD2 identical over 13 bases. CDR3 length: 18 residues. From germline, CDR1 is KGHSH and CDR2 LQKENI. V was clipped by 6 bases and J by 1 base; unmatched bases: 11. CDR3 protein: CASSPTTGLAGAQETQYF. CDR3 DNA: TGTGCCAGCTCCCCTACTACTGGACTAGCGGGGGCCCAAGAGACCCAGTACTTC.

The chain links TRBV6-5 to TRBJ1-1; 10 nucleotides line up with TRBD1. The CDR3 is 16 amino acids. With 2 bases clipped from V and 1 base from J, the junction kept 4 bases outside the gene matches. Germline assignment: CDR1 MNHEY and CDR2 SVGAGI. The chain's CDR3 is CASSYIRTGGNTEAFF. The DNA for the CDR3 is TGTGCCAGCAGTTACATAAGGACAGGGGGGAACACTGAAGCTTTCTTT.

The chain combines TRBV18 with TRBJ1-5; no reliable D call. The CDR3 is 14 amino acids. Germline lookup yields CDR1 KGHSH and CDR2 LQKENI. Trimming left V 4 bases short and J 0 bases short, with 7 bases between. The CDR3 region is CASSQADSNQPQHF. As DNA, the CDR3 is TGTGCCAGCTCACAGGCGGATAGCAATCAGCCCCAGCATTTT. Using reference TRBV18 and TRBJ1-5 for the parts outside the CDR3, the full variable domain is NAGVMQNPRHLVRRRGQEARLRCSPMKGHSHVYWYRQLPEEGLKFMVYLQKENIIDESGMPKERFSAEFPKEGPSILRIQQVVRGDSAAYFCASSQADSNQPQHFGDGTRLSIL.

V and J are TRBV7-2 and TRBJ1-6; D is perhaps TRBD1 (5 bases). Germline V gene data show CDR1 as SGHTA and CDR2 as FQGNSA. CDR3 length: 16 residues. Trimming removed 0 bases from V and 7 bases from J, with 13 bases in between. The CDR3 spells CASSLAPTGGNSPLHF. The CDR3 nucleotides are TGTGCCAGCAGCTTAGCACCCACAGGTGGCAATTCACCCCTCCACTTT.

This sequence joins TRBV2 and TRBJ1-3, with D maybe TRBD1 (5 bases). The germline CDR1 and CDR2 sequences are SNHLY and FYNNEI. V was cut by 6 bases and J by 7 bases, with 10 bases left in between. This CDR3 contains 12 residues. As DNA, the CDR3 is TGTGCCAGCAGGGGGGGAGATAACACCATATATTTT. Translating it yields CASRGGDNTIYF. Full variable domain (remainder filled in from reference TRBV2 and TRBJ1-3): EPEVTQTPSHQVTQMGQEVILRCVPISNHLYFYWYRQILGQKVEFLVSFYNNEISEKSEIFDDQFSVERPDGSNFTLKIRSTKLEDSAMYFCASRGGDNTIYFGEGSWLTVV.